This TCR beta chain stems from a study of regulatory dendritic cells for organ transplantation. About the study: Regulatory dendritic cells came from monocytes given vitamin D3 and IL-10. Day 6 dendritic cell cultures were stimulated with LPS. Regarding the study as a whole: The most alloreactive TCR clonotypes were found in resting memory CD8+ cells.

Allogeneic regulatory or mature dendritic cells were co-cultured for 5 days with CFSE-labeled sorted T cells at 1:10. Assay: immunoSEQ multiplex PCR; the TCRdb copy retains only in-frame clones and omits some. The table includes 12,000 or so clones, about 56% detected once. Concerning this clone: Its antigen is undetermined.

The sequenced material came from naive CD8+ T cells from blood cultured with dendritic cells. Regarding subset: CD45RA+ naive T cells. This TCR was sampled from a human donor in good health.

The CDR3 DNA reads as TGTGCCAGCAGCTTTGGGGGAGGGTCGGGCGAGCAGTACTTC. Protein product: CASSFGGGSGEQYF. The rearrangement uses TRBV13 and TRBJ2-7; 7 bases align to TRBD2. Trimming at V came to 3 bases and at J to 6 bases, leaving 8 bases not matched to a gene. The length of the CDR3 is 14 residues. Germline loops: CDR1 PRHDT, CDR2 FYEKMQ (reference sequence).